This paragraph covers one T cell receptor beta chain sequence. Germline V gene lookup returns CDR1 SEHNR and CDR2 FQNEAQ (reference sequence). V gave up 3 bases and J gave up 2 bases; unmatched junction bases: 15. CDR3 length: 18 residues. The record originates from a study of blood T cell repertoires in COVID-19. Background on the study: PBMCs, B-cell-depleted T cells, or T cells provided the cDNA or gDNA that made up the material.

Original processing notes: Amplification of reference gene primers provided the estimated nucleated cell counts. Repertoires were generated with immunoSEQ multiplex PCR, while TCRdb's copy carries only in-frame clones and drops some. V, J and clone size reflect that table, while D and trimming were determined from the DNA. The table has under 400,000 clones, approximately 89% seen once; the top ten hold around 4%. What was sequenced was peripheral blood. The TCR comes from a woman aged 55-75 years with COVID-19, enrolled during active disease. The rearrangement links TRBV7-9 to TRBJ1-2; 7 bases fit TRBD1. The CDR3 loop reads CASSLVIVTGVANYGYTF. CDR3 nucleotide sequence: TGTGCCAGCAGCTTGGTAATCGTTACAGGGGTGGCGAACTATGGCTACACCTTC. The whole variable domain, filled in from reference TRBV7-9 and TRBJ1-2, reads DTGVSQNPRHKITKRGQNVTFRCDPISEHNRLYWYRQTLGQGPEFLTYFQNEAQLEKSRLLSDRFSAERPKGSFSTLEIQRTEQGDSAMYLCASSLVIVTGVANYGYTFGSGTRLTVV.